This T cell receptor (beta chain) was sequenced in a study of control samples from healthy donors and cancer patients. Assay used: immunoSEQ multiplex PCR; TCRdb lists only in-frame clones, some missing. In the table there are some 58,000 clones, more than 75% of which are singletons. The sequencing sample was made of PBMCs. The origin of this receptor is a woman aged 60 to 75 with lung cancer.

CDR3 DNA: TGCGCCAGCAGCCAAGTAGCCCGGGTGGACTATGGCTACACCTTC. The encoded protein is CASSQVARVDYGYTF. V is TRBV4-1 and J is TRBJ1-2; D gene unclear. Germline CDR1 reads MGHRA; CDR2 reads YSYEKL. The V end lost 1 base, the J end lost 3 bases, and 12 bases lay between the germline ends. The CDR3 is 15 residues long.